A few counts support the clone carrying this TCR beta chain. Its target is unknown. The source of the sample is a study of CD4 T cells in relation to SARS-CoV-2 and coronaviruses. Study background: The restricting HLA molecule for shared crossreactive spike epitopes was mapped.

The germline V gene encodes CDR1 ENHRY and CDR2 SYGVKD. This CDR3 contains 13 residues. V dropped 6 bases and J dropped 7; count of bases not matched to a gene: 5. Unexposed donor CD4+ T cells date from about 2011-2018, before the COVID-19 pandemic. Isolation of CD4+ T cells took place after about 9 days in culture. Clones were sequenced by immunoSEQ multiplex PCR, and TCRdb holds only the in-frame ones, with some missing. Of roughly 23,000 clones listed, 77% are singletons. This sequence originates from a human donor in good health. The chain combines TRBV10-3 with TRBJ1-5, with 8 nucleotides matching TRBD1. The sample taken for sequencing was CD4+ T cells from PBMCs, cultured in vitro. In DNA form, the CDR3 reads TGTGCCATCAGGGACAGGGATGGACAGCCCCAGCATTTT. Amino acids: CAIRDRDGQPQHF.